These 26 T cell receptor beta chains share one sample of origin, sequenced in a study of radiation and T cells in renal cell carcinoma. TCRdb keeps only in-frame clones here, not all; method: immunoSEQ multiplex PCR. The sample consists of roughly 130,000 clones, nearly 90% of them appearing once. Time point noted: baseline pretreatment blood. The treatment is: 15 Gy SBRT to primary tumor, nephrectomy 4 weeks later. The sample consisted of blood, taken from a patient whose treatment included radiotherapy and nephrectomy. The source of these receptors is a woman aged 50 to 65 with renal cell carcinoma.

The chain uses TRBV6-5 and TRBJ2-3, with 9 nucleotides matching TRBD1. CDR3 length: 15 residues. CDR1 and CDR2 (germline): MNHEY, SVGAGI. After removal of 5 bases from V and 5 bases from J, the junction contained 8 bases not matched to a gene. In DNA, the CDR3 is TGTGCCAGCAGTAACTACAGGGGGCTGAGAGATACGCAGTATTTT. The encoded protein is CASSNYRGLRDTQYF.

The chain combines TRBV7-6 with TRBJ2-3; D remains unclear. In germline, CDR1 is SGHVS, CDR2 FNYEAQ. The CDR3 has 14 residues. Trimming left V 5 bases short and J 2 bases short, with 11 bases between. CDR3 sequence reads: CASSPILNTDTQYF. CDR3 bases: TGTGCCAGCAGCCCGATCCTAAACACAGATACGCAGTATTTT. The complete variable domain, with remaining parts taken from reference TRBV7-6 and TRBJ2-3, reads GAGVSQSPRYKVTKRGQDVALRCDPISGHVSLYWYRQALGQGPEFLTYFNYEAQQDKSGLPNDRFSAERPEGSISTLTIQRTEQRDSAMYRCASSPILNTDTQYFGPGTRLTVL.

J is TRBJ2-1 and V is TRBV5-1; tentatively, D is TRBD2 (5 bases). V shed 0 bases and J shed 0 bases, with 25 bases lying between them. Germline loops: CDR1 SGHRS, CDR2 YFSETQ. The length of the CDR3 is 21 residues. Here the CDR3 DNA reads TGCGCCAGCAGCTTGGTGCGGGTGGGTGTTAATTCGGTGAGCTCCTACAATGAGCAGTTCTTC. Protein sequence: CASSLVRVGVNSVSSYNEQFF.

The rearrangement links TRBV19 to TRBJ1-1; D gene uncertain. V was trimmed by 1 base and J by 1 base, leaving 10 bases between them. There are 15 residues in the CDR3. Per germline, CDR1 LNHDA and CDR2 SQIVND (reference sequence). The CDR3 region is CASSIGIVTNTEAFF. The CDR3 DNA follows: TGTGCCAGTAGTATAGGGATCGTAACGAACACTGAAGCTTTCTTT. Based on the CDR3 plus reference TRBV19 and TRBJ1-1, the full variable domain is DGGITQSPKYLFRKEGQNVTLSCEQNLNHDAMYWYRQDPGQGLRLIYYSQIVNDFQKGDIAEGYSVSREKKESFPLTVTSAQKNPTAFYLCASSIGIVTNTEAFFGQGTRLTVV.

The rearrangement links TRBV7-9 to TRBJ1-1, with D maybe TRBD1 (6 bases). Deletions cut 6 bases from V and 0 bases from J, with 11 bases between. The CDR3 loop spans 14 amino acids. Germline loops: CDR1 SEHNR, CDR2 FQNEAQ (reference sequence). Here the CDR3 DNA reads TGTGCCAGCAGACTGGGACACGTGAACACTGAAGCTTTCTTT. Its protein product is CASRLGHVNTEAFF.

The gene calls are TRBV14 and TRBJ1-2, with TRBD1 identical over 8 bases. Trimming took 5 bases from V and 0 from J; bases not matched to a gene: 5. This CDR3 spans 15 amino acids. CDR1 is SGHDN and CDR2 is FVKESK in the germline V gene. The CDR3 sequence: CASSSRTGSNYGYTF. DNA of the CDR3: TGTGCCAGCAGCTCTCGGACAGGGTCTAACTATGGCTACACCTTC.

The J gene is TRBJ1-5, the V gene TRBV7-6, with a tentative D call TRBD1 (5 bases). The CDR3 has 17 residues. Trimming shortened V by 0 bases and J by 6 bases, and 18 bases separated the two germline ends. CDR1 is SGHVS and CDR2 is FNYEAQ in the germline V gene. The CDR3 loop is CASSLAPGAGEGQPQHF. The CDR3 DNA is TGTGCCAGCAGCTTAGCGCCCGGGGCGGGAGAGGGTCAGCCCCAGCATTTT.

The chain carries TRBV18 and TRBJ1-2; 9 nucleotides agree with TRBD1. The junction had 3 bases not matched to a gene; V was cut back by 5 bases and J by 2 bases. Per germline, CDR1 KGHSH and CDR2 LQKENI. The CDR3 totals 14 residues. The CDR3, as DNA: TGTGCCAGCTCAACCGGGACAGGGAACTATGGCTACACCTTC. Its protein is CASSTGTGNYGYTF.

V usage is TRBV6-6 and J usage is TRBJ1-3; 7 bases match TRBD1. V lost 5 bases, J lost 4 bases, and 8 bases stayed unmatched. From germline, CDR1 is MNHNY and CDR2 SVGAGI (reference sequence). The CDR3 totals 15 residues. The CDR3 loop reads CASSDQGQLGNTIYF. The CDR3 region has the DNA TGTGCCAGCAGTGATCAGGGACAGTTGGGAAACACCATATATTTT.

The V gene is TRBV30, the J gene TRBJ2-4; TRBD2 matches at 7 bases. CDR3 length equals 15 residues. Trimming cost V 0 bases and J 9 bases; bases outside gene matches: 11. CDR1 and CDR2 (germline): GTSNPN, SVGIG (reference sequence). The CDR3 sequence is CAWSVRGAGTGIQYF. CDR3 bases: TGTGCCTGGAGTGTACGGGGAGCGGGGACCGGCATTCAGTACTTC. The full variable domain, its missing parts supplied by reference TRBV30 and TRBJ2-4, is SQTIHQWPATLVQPVGSPLSLECTVEGTSNPNLYWYRQAAGRGLQLLFYSVGIGQISSEVPQNLSASRPQDRQFILSSKKLLLSDSGFYLCAWSVRGAGTGIQYFGAGTRLSVL.

This chain joins TRBV6-1 and TRBJ2-3; 11 positions match TRBD2. Trimming cost V 6 bases and J 2 bases; bases outside gene matches: 4. There are 15 residues in the CDR3. Germline CDR1 is MNHNS and CDR2 is SASEGT. CDR3 residues: CASSQGLADTDTQYF. DNA of the CDR3: TGTGCCAGCAGCCAGGGACTAGCGGACACAGATACGCAGTATTTT.

This clone was picked up a small number of times. The chain carries TRBV30 and TRBJ1-1; D not certain. The germline gives CDR1 GTSNPN, CDR2 SVGIG (reference sequence). The V end lost 3 bases, the J end lost 0 bases, and 5 bases lay between the germline ends. The CDR3 runs to 12 residues. The CDR3 spells CAWRGVNTEAFF. As DNA, the CDR3 is TGTGCCTGGAGAGGAGTGAACACTGAAGCTTTCTTT. The variable domain in full, completed from reference TRBV30 and TRBJ1-1, reads SQTIHQWPATLVQPVGSPLSLECTVEGTSNPNLYWYRQAAGRGLQLLFYSVGIGQISSEVPQNLSASRPQDRQFILSSKKLLLSDSGFYLCAWRGVNTEAFFGQGTRLTVV.

This clone has only a few counts. The sample carries other DNA sequences with the same CDR3. V usage is TRBV18 and J usage is TRBJ1-1; TRBD1 is a possible D gene (6 bases). This CDR3 is built from 14 residues. With 3 bases removed from V and 0 bases from J, the gap between germline ends came to 8 bases. Germline values: CDR1 KGHSH, CDR2 LQKENI. CDR3 bases: TGTGCCAGCTCACCGGACAGATTGAACACTGAAGCTTTCTTT. Translation: CASSPDRLNTEAFF.

The V call is TRBV19, the J call TRBJ1-1; D possibly corresponds to TRBD1 (5 bases). The CDR3 covers 13 residues. The germline V gene has CDR1 LNHDA and CDR2 SQIVND (reference sequence). Trimming stripped 3 bases from V and 7 bases from J, with 12 bases between. The CDR3 loop is CASSIGQGGEAFF. The CDR3 DNA sequence: TGTGCCAGTAGTATCGGGCAGGGAGGTGAAGCTTTCTTT.

The chain combines TRBV2 with TRBJ1-6; D uncertain. V lost 5 bases, J lost 5 bases, and 10 bases lay in between. The CDR3 sequence is 14 residues long. CDR1 and CDR2 from the germline V gene are SNHLY and FYNNEI. CDR3 sequence reads: CASSTGLNNSPLHF. CDR3 nucleotides: TGTGCCAGCAGTACCGGGTTAAATAATTCACCCCTCCACTTT.

This clone was recorded once. The rearrangement joins TRBV6-1 to TRBJ1-5; D is ambiguous. The length of the CDR3 is 13 residues. V was cut by 4 bases and J by 0 bases, with 4 bases left in between. The germline gives CDR1 MNHNS, CDR2 SASEGT. CDR3 amino acids: CASSVVSNQPQHF. The CDR3 DNA follows: TGTGCCAGCAGTGTTGTTAGCAATCAGCCCCAGCATTTT.

This clone was observed a few times. This sample also contains other DNA sequences that code for the same CDR3. This chain links TRBV29-1 with TRBJ1-1; perhaps TRBD1 as D (5 bases). The germline gives CDR1 SQVTM, CDR2 ANQGSEA. V was pared by 4 bases and J by 0 bases, with 9 bases between. This CDR3 is built from 13 residues. The CDR3 bases are TGCAGCGTTGTGACAGCACTGAACACTGAAGCTTTCTTT. Encoded protein: CSVVTALNTEAFF.

The rearrangement links TRBV18 to TRBJ2-7; TRBD1 matches at 7 bases. The CDR3 totals 14 residues. CDR1 and CDR2 from the germline V gene are KGHSH and LQKENI. V lost 3 bases to trimming and J lost 3 bases; unmatched junction nucleotides: 5. The CDR3 loop reads CASSPPGTDYEQYF. As DNA, the CDR3 is TGTGCCAGCTCACCGCCCGGGACAGACTACGAGCAGTACTTC.

The chain uses TRBV13 and TRBJ2-6; D may be TRBD2 (7 bases). Germline V gene lookup returns CDR1 PRHDT and CDR2 FYEKMQ (reference sequence). CDR3 length equals 18 residues. With 0 bases removed from V and 0 bases from J, the gap between germline ends came to 12 bases. The CDR3 here is CASSLGLGGDSGANVLTF. The DNA for the CDR3 is TGTGCCAGCAGCTTAGGCCTAGGGGGGGACTCTGGGGCCAACGTCCTGACTTTC. The variable domain in full, completed from reference TRBV13 and TRBJ2-6, reads AAGVIQSPRHLIKEKRETATLKCYPIPRHDTVYWYQQGPGQDPQFLISFYEKMQSDKGSIPDRFSAQQFSDYHSELNMSSLELGDSALYFCASSLGLGGDSGANVLTFGAGSRLTVL.

The genes are TRBV6-6 and TRBJ2-5; 7 bases match TRBD1. CDR1 and CDR2 (germline): MNHNY, SVGAGI (reference sequence). V shed 7 bases and J 2 bases; nucleotides not matched to a gene: 4. The CDR3 spans 13 residues. In DNA, the CDR3 is TGTGCCAGCAACCCGACAGGGCAAGAGACCCAGTACTTC. Protein product: CASNPTGQETQYF.

The V call is TRBV5-4, the J call TRBJ2-5; 7 bases agree with TRBD2. Germline assignment: CDR1 SGHNT and CDR2 YYREEE (reference sequence). J lost 5 bases, V lost 0 bases, and 4 bases had no gene match. The CDR3 sequence is 14 residues long. The CDR3 DNA reads TGTGCCAGCAGCTTGGGTTCAGCGGGGGAGACCCAGTACTTC. It translates to CASSLGSAGETQYF. Supplemented by reference TRBV5-4 and TRBJ2-5, the full variable domain reads ETGVTQSPTHLIKTRGQQVTLRCSSQSGHNTVSWYQQALGQGPQFIFQYYREEENGRGNFPPRFSGLQFPNYSSELNVNALELDDSALYLCASSLGSAGETQYFGPGTRLLVL.

A single count supports this clone. The sample contains more than one DNA sequence encoding this CDR3. V gene TRBV4-3 combines with J gene TRBJ1-1; D gene uncertain. The germline V gene encodes CDR1 LGHNA and CDR2 YSLEER. Trimming cost V 1 base and J 5 bases, with 5 bases left between them. The CDR3 totals 12 residues. CDR3 residues: CASSQAGTEAFF. The CDR3 DNA is TGCGCCAGCAGCCAAGCGGGGACTGAAGCTTTCTTT.

The sample holds one count of this clone. The rearrangement joins TRBV27 to TRBJ2-5; 8 bases are shared with TRBD2. This CDR3 is 15 amino acids long. After removal of 5 bases from V and 2 bases from J, the junction contained 7 bases not matched to a gene. CDR1 MNHEY and CDR2 SMNVEV come from the germline V gene (reference sequence). CDR3 DNA sequence: TGTGCCAGCAGTGCTTCCCGGGGGGGGCAAGAGACCCAGTACTTC. It translates to CASSASRGGQETQYF.

This clone was detected only once. V is TRBV29-1 and J is TRBJ2-5, with no clear D. The CDR3 extends over 13 amino acids. CDR1 is SQVTM, CDR2 ANQGSEA, per germline. Trimming took 5 bases from V and 3 from J, leaving 13 bases between them. CDR3 sequence: CSVRWPMKETQYF. CDR3 nucleotides: TGCAGCGTTCGTTGGCCGATGAAAGAGACCCAGTACTTC. Drawing the rest from reference TRBV29-1 and TRBJ2-5, the complete variable domain is SAVISQKPSRDICQRGTSLTIQCQVDSQVTMMFWYRQQPGQSLTLIATANQGSEATYESGFVIDKFPISRPNLTFSTLTVSNMSPEDSSIYLCSVRWPMKETQYFGPGTRLLVL.

This clone is a singleton in its sample. The V and J genes are TRBV7-9 and TRBJ2-1, with TRBD2 matching 9 bases. Germline CDR1 SEHNR, CDR2 FQNEAQ (reference sequence). The CDR3 totals 17 residues. J gave up 3 bases and V 5 bases, and 11 bases lay outside the gene matches. CDR3 sequence (DNA): TGTGCCAGCAGCCAAACCCAGCGGGGGGAACGCTACAATGAGCAGTTCTTC. Encoded protein: CASSQTQRGERYNEQFF.

The chain joins TRBV2 to TRBJ2-5; D ambiguous. The J call may be wrong; the DNA end is better matched by TRBJ2-7. The CDR3 totals 14 residues. Germline values: CDR1 SNHLY, CDR2 FYNNEI. CDR3 sequence: CASSSAGSSYEQYF. The CDR3 DNA is TGTGCCAGCAGTTCGGCAGGAAGCTCCTACGAGCAGTACTTC.